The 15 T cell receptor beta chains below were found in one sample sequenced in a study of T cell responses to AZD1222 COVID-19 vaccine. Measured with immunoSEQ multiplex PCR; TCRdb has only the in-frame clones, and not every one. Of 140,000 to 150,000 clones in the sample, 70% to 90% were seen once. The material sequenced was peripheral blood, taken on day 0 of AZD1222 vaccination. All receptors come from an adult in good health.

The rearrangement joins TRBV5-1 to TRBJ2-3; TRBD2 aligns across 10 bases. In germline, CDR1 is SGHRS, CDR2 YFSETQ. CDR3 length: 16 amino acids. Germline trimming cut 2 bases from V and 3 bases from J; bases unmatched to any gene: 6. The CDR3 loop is CASSFTSGARTDTQYF. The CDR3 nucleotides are TGCGCCAGCAGCTTTACTAGCGGGGCGAGGACAGATACGCAGTATTTT. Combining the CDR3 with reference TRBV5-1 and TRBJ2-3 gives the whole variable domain KAGVTQTPRYLIKTRGQQVTLSCSPISGHRSVSWYQQTPGQGLQFLFEYFSETQRNKGNFPGRFSGRQFSNSRSEMNVSTLELGDSALYLCASSFTSGARTDTQYFGPGTRLTVL.

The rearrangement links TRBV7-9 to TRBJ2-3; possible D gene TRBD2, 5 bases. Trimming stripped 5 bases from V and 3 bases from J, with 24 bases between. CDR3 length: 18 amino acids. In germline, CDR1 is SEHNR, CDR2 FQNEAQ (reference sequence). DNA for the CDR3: TGTGCCAGCAGCAGCTTAGAGGGCCGTACTAGGAAGACAGATACGCAGTATTTT. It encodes CASSSLEGRTRKTDTQYF.

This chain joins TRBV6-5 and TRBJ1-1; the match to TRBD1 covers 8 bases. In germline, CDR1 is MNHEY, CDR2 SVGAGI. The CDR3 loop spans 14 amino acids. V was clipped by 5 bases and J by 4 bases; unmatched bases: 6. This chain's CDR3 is CASSRRTGGTEAFF. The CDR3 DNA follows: TGTGCCAGCAGTAGAAGAACAGGGGGCACTGAAGCTTTCTTT.

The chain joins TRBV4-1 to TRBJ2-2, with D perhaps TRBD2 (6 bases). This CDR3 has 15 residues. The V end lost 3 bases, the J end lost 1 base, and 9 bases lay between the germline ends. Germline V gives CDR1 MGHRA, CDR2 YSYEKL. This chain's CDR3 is CASSQRRENTGELFF. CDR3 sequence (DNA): TGCGCCAGCAGCCAGAGGAGGGAGAACACCGGGGAGCTGTTTTTT.

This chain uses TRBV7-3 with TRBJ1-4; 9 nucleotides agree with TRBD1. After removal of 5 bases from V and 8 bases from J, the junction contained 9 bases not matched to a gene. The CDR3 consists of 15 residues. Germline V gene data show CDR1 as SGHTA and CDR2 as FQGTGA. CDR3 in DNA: TGTGCCAGCAGCCGAGGGGGACAGGGCTGGGAAAAACTGTTTTTT. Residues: CASSRGGQGWEKLFF.

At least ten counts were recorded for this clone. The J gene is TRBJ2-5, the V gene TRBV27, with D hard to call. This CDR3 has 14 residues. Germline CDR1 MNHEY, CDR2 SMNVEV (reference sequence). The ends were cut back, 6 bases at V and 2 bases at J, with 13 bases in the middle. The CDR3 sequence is CASRTPPPQETQYF. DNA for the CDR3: TGTGCCAGCAGGACCCCACCCCCGCAAGAGACCCAGTACTTC.

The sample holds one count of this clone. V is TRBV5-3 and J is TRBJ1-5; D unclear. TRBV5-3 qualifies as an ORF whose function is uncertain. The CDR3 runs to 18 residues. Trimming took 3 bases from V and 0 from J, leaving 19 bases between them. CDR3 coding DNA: TGTGCCAGAAGCTGTCTAGCGGGTCGATGGGATAGCAATCAGCCCCAGCATTTT. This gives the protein CARSCLAGRWDSNQPQHF.

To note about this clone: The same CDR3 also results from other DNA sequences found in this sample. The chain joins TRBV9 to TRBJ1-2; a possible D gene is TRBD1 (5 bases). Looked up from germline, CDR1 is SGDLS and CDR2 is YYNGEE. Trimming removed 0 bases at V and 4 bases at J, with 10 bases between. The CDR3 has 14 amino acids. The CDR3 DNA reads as TGTGCCAGCAGCGTAGAGGGGACGCCCTATGGCTACACCTTC. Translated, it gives CASSVEGTPYGYTF.

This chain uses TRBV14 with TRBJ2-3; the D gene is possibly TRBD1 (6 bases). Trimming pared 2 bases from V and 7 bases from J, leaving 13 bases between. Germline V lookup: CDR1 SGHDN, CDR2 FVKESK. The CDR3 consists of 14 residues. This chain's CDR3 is CASSQTTGIHTQYF. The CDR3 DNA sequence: TGTGCCAGCAGCCAAACCACAGGGATTCATACGCAGTATTTT.

CDR3 sequence: CASSVDRNTEAFF. As DNA, the CDR3 is TGTGCCAGCAGCGTAGATAGGAACACTGAAGCTTTCTTT. The chain has TRBV9 and TRBJ1-1; D not resolved. Between the trimmed V and J ends, which lost 0 bases and 1 base, there was a span of 4 bases. Germline V CDR1 and CDR2: SGDLS, YYNGEE. The CDR3 length is 13 residues.

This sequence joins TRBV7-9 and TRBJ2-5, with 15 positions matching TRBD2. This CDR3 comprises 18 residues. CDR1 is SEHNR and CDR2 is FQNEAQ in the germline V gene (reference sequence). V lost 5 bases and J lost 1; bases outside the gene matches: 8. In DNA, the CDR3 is TGTGCCAGCAGCCTGGGACTAGCGGGGGGCGATTTCCAAGAGACCCAGTACTTC. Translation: CASSLGLAGGDFQETQYF.

The CDR3, as DNA: TGTGCCAGCAGCCCCTCCGTGCGGGGCAATTCACCCCTCCACTTT. Translation gives CASSPSVRGNSPLHF. V gene TRBV5-8 combines with J gene TRBJ1-6; TRBD1 might be the D (5 bases). Germline values: CDR1 SGHTS, CDR2 YDEGEE. The CDR3 sequence is 15 residues long. The V end was cut by 4 bases, the J end by 7 bases, with 15 bases between.

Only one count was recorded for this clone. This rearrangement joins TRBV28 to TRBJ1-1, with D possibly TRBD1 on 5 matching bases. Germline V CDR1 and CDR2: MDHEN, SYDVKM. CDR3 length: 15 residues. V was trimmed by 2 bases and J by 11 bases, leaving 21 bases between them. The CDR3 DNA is TGTGCCAGCAGTTTAAGGGGCGTGGGAGGCTTCTTGGCTTTCTTT. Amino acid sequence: CASSLRGVGGFLAFF.

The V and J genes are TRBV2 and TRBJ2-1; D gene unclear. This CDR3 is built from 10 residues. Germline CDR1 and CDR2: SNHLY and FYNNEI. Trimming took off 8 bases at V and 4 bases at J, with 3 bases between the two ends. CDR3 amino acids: CASAYNEQFF. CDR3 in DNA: TGTGCCAGCGCGTACAATGAGCAGTTCTTC.

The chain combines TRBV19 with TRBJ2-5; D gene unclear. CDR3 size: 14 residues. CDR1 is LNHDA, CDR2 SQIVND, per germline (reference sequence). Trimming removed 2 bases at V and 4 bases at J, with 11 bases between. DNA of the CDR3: TGTGCCAGTAGTATACGGCTGTCGGGAGAGACCCAGTACTTC. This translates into CASSIRLSGETQYF. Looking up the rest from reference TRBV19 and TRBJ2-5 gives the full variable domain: DGGITQSPKYLFRKEGQNVTLSCEQNLNHDAMYWYRQDPGQGLRLIYYSQIVNDFQKGDIAEGYSVSREKKESFPLTVTSAQKNPTAFYLCASSIRLSGETQYFGPGTRLLVL.